This is a list of T cell receptor beta chains from one sample in a study of early T cells in non-severe SARS-CoV-2 infection. From the 5' RACE reads, TCRdb called clonotypes with MiXCR, one entry per CDR3 protein. The table has about 83,000 distinct CDR3 sequences, roughly an eighth seen once; the top ten hold roughly 1.4%. The sequenced material came from whole blood. The receptor source for this set is an adult who was a healthcare worker with PCR-confirmed SARS-CoV-2 infection or an uninfected control (not recorded which). CDR3s include the opening cysteine and the closing phenylalanine or tryptophan. The D gene is left open where the match is weak. Size values are once, few and many counts, or a class for expanded clones, and some rows have none.

D	size	V	J	DNA	CDR3
TRBD1	few	TRBV18	TRBJ2-1	TGTGCCAGCTCATTTGCCGGGACAGGGTCATATAATGAGCAGTTCTTC	CASSFAGTGSYNEQFF
-	-	TRBV7-8	TRBJ1-2	TGTGCCAGCAGCCCCCGTTTAGGGTACGCCTATGGCTACACCTTC	CASSPRLGYAYGYTF
-	few	TRBV6-2/TRBV6-3	TRBJ1-6	TGTGCCAGCCGAGGGAATTCACCCCTCCACTTT	CASRGNSPLHF
TRBD1	many	TRBV7-6	TRBJ1-5	TGTGCCAGCAGCCTCCTTCAGGGGGCTCGGGAGCCCCAGCATTTT	CASSLLQGAREPQHF
-	many	TRBV6-5	TRBJ2-1	TGTGCCAGCAGTTACGACGGGACTCACAATGAGCAGTTCTTC	CASSYDGTHNEQFF
-	few	TRBV20-1	TRBJ2-7	TGCAGTGCTAGATTCCGAGCCTACGAGCAGTACTTC	CSARFRAYEQYF
-	few	TRBV2	TRBJ2-5	TGTGCCAGCAGTGATGCAACGAGCCAGTACTTC	CASSDATSQYF
-	many	TRBV7-2	TRBJ2-7	TGTGCCAGCAGCCTTTTTAGGGACGGGACCTACGAGCAGTACTTC	CASSLFRDGTYEQYF
-	many	TRBV12-3/TRBV12-4	TRBJ1-2	TGTGCCAGCAGCCCCGAGTCGAGGGGCGAGGGCTACACCTTC	CASSPESRGEGYTF
TRBD1	few	TRBV6-2/TRBV6-3	TRBJ1-6	TGTGCCAGCAGTTCGGGACAGCTCAGGACCCTCCACTTT	CASSSGQLRTLHF
-	few	TRBV11-2	TRBJ2-5	TGTGCCAGCAGCTCGACAGAGACCCAGTACTTC	CASSSTETQYF
-	few	TRBV10-3	TRBJ2-7	TGTGCCATCAGTGACCGTGACGAGCAGTACTTC	CAISDRDEQYF
-	many	TRBV20-1	TRBJ2-1	TGCAGTGCCAAGTACAATGAGCAGTTCTTC	CSAKYNEQFF
-	-	TRBV29-1	TRBJ1-1	TGCAGCGTTAATTTCGGATCAGGCGGGGCTTTCTTT	CSVNFGSGGAFF
-	many	TRBV7-8	TRBJ2-1	TGTGCCAGCAGCCCGGGACTCGGGGCGACCCTGGAGCAGTTCTTC	CASSPGLGATLEQFF
TRBD1	-	TRBV7-9	TRBJ1-2	TGTGCCAGCAGCAGACAGGGCCACTATGGCTACACCTTC	CASSRQGHYGYTF
-	-	TRBV15	TRBJ1-2	TGTGCCACCAGCCCCGGAGGTGGCTACACCTTC	CATSPGGGYTF
TRBD1	-	TRBV5-6	TRBJ2-6	TGTGCCAGCAGCTTACAGGGGAACGGGGCCAACGTCCTGACTTTC	CASSLQGNGANVLTF
TRBD1	-	TRBV20-1	TRBJ2-7	TGCAGTGTGGTAGGAGGACAGGGGGGCGACGAGCAGTACTTC	CSVVGGQGGDEQYF
TRBD2	many	TRBV5-4	TRBJ2-7	TGTGCCAGCAGCTTAGCGGGGGCCCACTACGAGCAGTACTTC	CASSLAGAHYEQYF
-	-	TRBV5-4	TRBJ2-3	TGTGCCAGCAGCTTGGGCGGGGCGAGCACAGATACGCAGTTTTTT	CASSLGGASTDTQFF
TRBD2	many	TRBV6-6	TRBJ2-2	TGTGCCAGCAGCCCCGGACTAGCGGGGGGCCTCACCGGGGAGCTGTTTTTT	CASSPGLAGGLTGELFF
TRBD2	many	TRBV7-2	TRBJ2-3	TGTGCCAGCAGCATTAGCGGGGGAAGCACAGATACGCAGTATTTT	CASSISGGSTDTQYF
-	many	TRBV11-2	TRBJ1-1	TGTGCCAGCAGTTTAGAATGGATGAACACTGAAGCTTTCTTT	CASSLEWMNTEAFF